This T cell receptor (beta chain) was identified in a study of control samples from healthy donors and cancer patients. Only in-frame clones appear in the TCRdb table, and some are missing; sequencing was by immunoSEQ multiplex PCR. The table shows roughly 69,000 clones, with approximately 89% occurring only once. The sequenced sample consisted of PBMCs. This receptor was identified in a woman aged 45-65 years with head and neck cancer.

The CDR3, as DNA: TGTGCCAGCAGTCCGCCGAAGGTTCAGCCCCAGCATTTT. This translates into CASSPPKVQPQHF. This chain links TRBV28 with TRBJ1-5; D call uncertain. This CDR3 has 13 amino acids. Looked up from germline, CDR1 is MDHEN and CDR2 is SYDVKM. The V end was cut by 5 bases, the J end by 6 bases, with 11 bases between. The entire variable domain, with the rest obtained from reference TRBV28 and TRBJ1-5, is as follows: DVKVTQSSRYLVKRTGEKVFLECVQDMDHENMFWYRQDPGLGLRLIYFSYDVKMKEKGDIPEGYSVSREKKERFSLILESASTNQTSMYLCASSPPKVQPQHFGDGTRLSIL.